The source of this TCR beta chain is a study of graft-versus-host responses after intestinal transplantation. Here immunoSEQ multiplex PCR was the method, and the copy in TCRdb shows in-frame clones only, minus some. The data hold tens of thousands of clones, with around 93% observed a single time. Germline CDR1 reads SGHAT; CDR2 reads FQNNGV. The CDR3 consists of 15 residues. The V gene lost 2 bases and the J gene lost 0 bases, with 7 bases spanning the gap. Here the sequenced sample was PBMCs, taken approximately 740 days after a first intestinal transplant, on the day of a second. The chain is built from TRBV11-2 and TRBJ2-2; D is unclear. This TCR came from a human patient who received an intestinal transplant, so some T cells may come from the graft donor. For the CDR3, the DNA is TGTGCCAGCAGCTTAAGAGGTGCGAACACCGGGGAGCTGTTTTTT. Amino acids: CASSLRGANTGELFF.